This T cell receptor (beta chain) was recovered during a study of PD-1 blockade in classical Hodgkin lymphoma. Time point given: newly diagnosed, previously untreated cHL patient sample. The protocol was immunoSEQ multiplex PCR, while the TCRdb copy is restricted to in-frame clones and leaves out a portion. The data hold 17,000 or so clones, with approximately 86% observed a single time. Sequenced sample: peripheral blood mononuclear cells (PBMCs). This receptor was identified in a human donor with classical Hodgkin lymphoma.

CDR3 sequence (DNA): TGTGCCAGTGGAGGGCGGAGCTCCTACAATGAGCAGTTCTTC. It codes for CASGGRSSYNEQFF. This chain links TRBV19 with TRBJ2-1, with D possibly matching TRBD2 (6 bases). This CDR3 has 14 residues. Germline lookup yields CDR1 LNHDA and CDR2 SQIVND (reference sequence). The V end lost 8 bases, the J end lost 0 bases, and 11 bases lay between the germline ends.